The rows below give T cell receptor beta chains drawn from one sample of a study of T cells in Graves' hyperthyroidism and ophthalmopathy. TCRdb itself ran the multiplex PCR reads through MiXCR, one entry per CDR3 protein. The sample includes 500,000 or so distinct CDR3 sequences, 15% to 20% of them seen just once. The sequenced material came from blood. These receptors were collected from a woman in her 30s with Graves' ophthalmopathy. Each CDR3 is given with its conserved first and last residue. D genes are given only for firm matches. Part of the rows lack a size; the others show once, few, many or a class for expanded clones.

>few|TRBD1|TRBV12-3/TRBV12-4|TRBJ2-3
CASRFRQGDTDTQYF
TGTGCCAGCAGGTTCAGACAGGGGGACACAGATACGCAGTATTTT
>many|.|TRBV20-1|TRBJ2-5
CSPGTQETQYF
TGCAGTCCCGGGACTCAAGAGACCCAGTACTTC
>once|.|TRBV19|TRBJ2-2
CASSSALAGELFF
TGTGCCAGTAGTTCGGCTCTCGCCGGGGAGCTGTTTTTT
>many|TRBD1|TRBV12-3/TRBV12-4|TRBJ2-7
CASSSQGTGGSYEQYF
TGTGCCAGCAGCTCGCAGGGGACAGGGGGCTCCTACGAGCAGTACTTC
>many|TRBD2|TRBV18|TRBJ2-2
CASSLKREELFF
TGTGCCAGCTCACTGAAGCGGGAGGAGCTGTTTTTT
>many|TRBD2|TRBV11-2|TRBJ2-5
CASSLGLAVMETQYF
TGTGCCAGCAGCTTAGGCCTAGCGGTGATGGAGACCCAGTACTTC
>few|.|TRBV5-4|TRBJ1-3
CASSLGQPSGNTIYF
TGTGCCAGCAGCTTGGGGCAGCCTTCTGGAAACACCATATATTTT
>.|TRBD1|TRBV28|TRBJ2-7
CASRKAGTAAYEQYF
TGTGCCAGCAGGAAAGCCGGGACAGCCGCCTACGAGCAGTACTTC
>.|.|TRBV28|TRBJ1-5
CASSFQNQPQHF
TGTGCCAGCAGTTTTCAGAATCAGCCCCAGCATTTT
>many|.|TRBV28|TRBJ2-1
CASSSFQGNEQFF
TGTGCCAGCAGCTCGTTTCAGGGGAATGAGCAGTTCTTC
>many|.|TRBV20-1|TRBJ1-6
CSARRINRVFIPSPLHF
TGCAGTGCTAGGAGGATAAACAGGGTTTTCATCCCATCACCCCTCCACTTT
>.|.|TRBV5-1|TRBJ2-4
CASSLGALAKNIQYF
TGCGCCAGCAGCTTGGGGGCCTTAGCCAAAAACATTCAGTACTTC
>many|.|TRBV20-1|TRBJ2-1
CSARDGSRGEFF
TGCAGTGCTAGAGATGGGAGCAGGGGCGAGTTCTTC
>.|TRBD2|TRBV19|TRBJ2-5
CASSISGIGETQYF
TGTGCCAGTAGTATCAGCGGGATCGGTGAGACCCAGTACTTC
>few|.|TRBV5-6|TRBJ2-7
CASSFPGPLMEREQYF
TGTGCCAGCAGCTTTCCGGGACCGCTAATGGAGCGGGAGCAGTACTTC
>.|TRBD1|TRBV9|TRBJ1-1
CASNRGGSDVPFF
TGTGCCAGCAACAGGGGGGGGTCCGACGTCCCTTTCTTT
>many|.|TRBV12-3/TRBV12-4|TRBJ2-3
CASSRPEALSTDTQYF
TGTGCCAGCAGCCGCCCGGAAGCGCTTAGCACAGATACGCAGTATTTT
>many|.|TRBV5-1|TRBJ2-1
CASSSLGGALNEQFF
TGCGCCAGCAGCTCCTTGGGTGGGGCGCTGAATGAGCAGTTCTTC
>.|.|TRBV7-9|TRBJ2-3
CASSLKSADTQYF
TGTGCCAGCAGCCTAAAGAGTGCAGATACGCAGTATTTT
>many|.|TRBV7-2|TRBJ2-7
CASSLGIAEELEEQYF
TGTGCCAGCAGCTTAGGGATAGCGGAGGAGCTGGAGGAGCAGTACTTC
>.|.|TRBV4-3|TRBJ1-2
CASSQGLGVVNYGYTF
TGCGCCAGCAGCCAAGGTTTAGGGGTAGTTAACTATGGCTACACCTTC
>.|TRBD2|TRBV24-1|TRBJ2-3
CATSAGGGPTDTQYF
TGTGCCACCAGTGCCGGGGGGGGGCCCACAGATACGCAGTATTTT
>few|.|TRBV5-4|TRBJ1-2
CASSLEGSANYGYTF
TGTGCCAGCAGCTTGGAAGGATCGGCTAACTATGGCTACACCTTC
>many|TRBD2|TRBV2|TRBJ2-7
CASRLAGVLYEQYF
TGTGCCAGCAGACTAGCGGGAGTACTATACGAGCAGTACTTC
>many|.|TRBV28|TRBJ1-1
CASSLLEEAFF
TGTGCCAGCAGTTTATTAGAAGAAGCTTTCTTT
>many|.|TRBV28|TRBJ2-1
CASSLGFNNYNEQFF
TGTGCCAGTAGTCTCGGGTTCAACAACTACAATGAGCAGTTCTTC
>many|.|TRBV7-8|TRBJ1-5
CASKGRNQPQHF
TGTGCCAGCAAGGGGCGCAATCAGCCCCAGCATTTT
>.|TRBD1|TRBV4-1|TRBJ1-5
CASSQDSGGGWNQPQHF
TGCGCCAGCAGCCAAGATTCAGGGGGCGGGTGGAATCAGCCCCAGCATTTT
>.|.|TRBV20-1|TRBJ2-1
CSARKPSASYNEQFF
TGCAGTGCTAGGAAGCCCTCCGCCTCCTACAATGAGCAGTTCTTC
>few|.|TRBV20-1|TRBJ2-5
CSAGSEYQETQYF
TGCAGTGCTGGATCGGAGTACCAAGAGACCCAGTACTTC
>many|.|TRBV12-3/TRBV12-4|TRBJ2-7
CASSFGSTYEQYF
TGTGCCAGCAGTTTTGGGAGCACCTACGAGCAGTACTTC
>many|TRBD1|TRBV18|TRBJ1-1
CASSQGQGNEAFF
TGTGCCAGCTCACAAGGACAGGGAAACGAAGCTTTCTTT
>few|.|TRBV28|TRBJ2-1
CASIPPPGPYNEQFF
TGTGCCAGCATACCCCCTCCGGGGCCCTACAATGAGCAGTTCTTC
>.|TRBD1|TRBV27|TRBJ2-7
CASGQGTARYEQYF
TGTGCCAGCGGCCAGGGGACAGCCCGATACGAGCAGTACTTC
>.|.|TRBV12-3/TRBV12-4|TRBJ2-2
CASSIPGAGELFF
TGTGCCAGCAGTATTCCAGGGGCCGGGGAGCTGTTTTTT
>few|.|TRBV12-3/TRBV12-4|TRBJ1-5
CASSVFIRGASNQPQHF
TGTGCCAGCAGCGTCTTTATTCGGGGGGCAAGCAATCAGCCCCAGCATTTT
>few|TRBD2|TRBV5-8|TRBJ2-1
CASSLLGLAGGNYNEQFF
TGTGCCAGCAGCCTACTGGGACTAGCGGGAGGAAACTACAATGAGCAGTTCTTC